This TCR beta chain appears in the sequencing data of a study of T-cell memory formation after mild COVID-19. For the study at large: TCR clusters were largely donor specific. General observations from the study: Shrinking CD4+ clones resided mostly in CM and EM, and CD8+ ones in EMRA.

Using constant-segment primers, 5'RACE produced TCR alpha and TCR beta cDNA libraries carrying sample barcodes and UMIs. TCRdb analysed the 5' RACE reads with MiXCR anew, one entry per CDR3 protein. This repertoire shows fewer than 250,000 distinct CDR3 sequences, about 27% found once; its top ten account for over 10%. From germline, CDR1 is SGHRS and CDR2 YFSETQ. The CDR3 length is 16 residues. Trimming took 2 bases from V and 0 from J, leaving 11 bases between them. About this clonotype itself: As yet, its antigen is unknown.

The sample was PBMCs or a T cell subset sorted from them (not recorded which). The receptor was derived from an adult woman who had mild COVID-19 (a few samples of this study predate the infection). Cell type and time point are not known. This chain uses TRBV5-1 with TRBJ2-2; no definite D call. Written as DNA, the CDR3 is TGCGCCAGCAGCTTAGACACCCCAACGAACACCGGGGAGCTGTTTTTT. Its protein is CASSLDTPTNTGELFF. Combining the CDR3 with reference TRBV5-1 and TRBJ2-2 gives the whole variable domain KAGVTQTPRYLIKTRGQQVTLSCSPISGHRSVSWYQQTPGQGLQFLFEYFSETQRNKGNFPGRFSGRQFSNSRSEMNVSTLELGDSALYLCASSLDTPTNTGELFFGEGSRLTVL.